This is a list of T cell receptor beta chains from one sample in a study of blood T cell repertoires in COVID-19. Only in-frame clones appear in the TCRdb table, and some are missing; sequencing was by immunoSEQ multiplex PCR. The table records 270,000 or so clones, over 75% of them present only once. Input material: peripheral blood. Receptors originate from a human donor in a cohort sampled during active COVID-19. The CDR3 runs from the conserved cysteine through the conserved F or W. The D gene is left open where the match is weak. Expanded clones are given a class, and other clones once, few, many or no size at all.

cdr3_aa cdr3_nt clone_size d_call j_call v_call
CASSQDLGVDRQNGYTF TGTGCCAGCAGCCAAGATCTCGGAGTGGACAGGCAAAATGGCTACACCTTC . TRBD1 TRBJ1-2 TRBV4-2
CASSRYPDRVNSPLHF TGTGCCAGCAGTCGATACCCGGACAGGGTGAATTCACCCCTCCACTTT . TRBD1 TRBJ1-6 TRBV6-6
CASSQGRRGQYF TGTGCCAGCAGCCAAGGCCGGCGCGGGCAGTACTTC . . TRBJ2-7 TRBV3-1/TRBV3-2
CASSSVAGVGYTF TGTGCCAGCAGCTCCGTAGCAGGGGTTGGCTACACCTTC . . TRBJ1-2 TRBV7-9
CASSLGLAPSGGELFF TGCGCCAGCAGCCTCGGACTAGCGCCCAGTGGCGGGGAGCTGTTTTTT . TRBD2 TRBJ2-2 TRBV4-1
CASSLRVNYGYTF TGTGCCAGCAGTTTGAGGGTTAACTATGGCTACACCTTC . . TRBJ1-2 TRBV12-3/TRBV12-4
CASSFSSGDPPNEQFF TGTGCCAGCAGTTTCTCTAGCGGGGACCCCCCCAATGAGCAGTTCTTC . TRBD2 TRBJ2-1 TRBV6-5
CASRARTVPYEQYF TGTGCCAGCAGGGCGAGGACAGTCCCCTACGAGCAGTACTTC . . TRBJ2-7 TRBV6-5
CASSVQGTGNTIYF TGTGCCAGCAGTGTCCAGGGAACTGGAAACACCATATATTTT once . TRBJ1-3 TRBV2
CASSVRREGGEQYF TGTGCCAGCAGCGTAAGGCGGGAGGGTGGAGAGCAGTACTTC . TRBD2 TRBJ2-7 TRBV9
CASSITTGSSYEQYF TGTGCCAGTAGTATCACGACAGGGAGCTCCTACGAGCAGTACTTC few TRBD1 TRBJ2-7 TRBV19
CASSLSTGYGNGYTF TGTGCCAGCAGCTTATCGACAGGGTATGGTAATGGCTACACCTTC . TRBD1 TRBJ1-2 TRBV7-2
CATSRVPEAKNIQYF TGTGCCACCAGCAGAGTGCCGGAGGCCAAAAACATTCAGTACTTC . . TRBJ2-4 TRBV15
CASRGEQPFGGYTF TGTGCCAGTAGAGGGGAACAGCCCTTTGGAGGGTACACCTTC . . TRBJ1-2 TRBV19
CASSSGGGNTGELFF TGTGCCAGCAGCTCAGGGGGCGGCAACACCGGGGAGCTGTTTTTT once TRBD1 TRBJ2-2 TRBV9
CASSINRLSSYNEQFF TGTGCCAGTAGTATAAATCGGTTAAGCTCCTACAATGAGCAGTTCTTC . . TRBJ2-1 TRBV19
CASSYQPGQRNTEAFF TGTGCCAGCAGTTATCAGCCCGGACAGCGGAACACTGAAGCTTTCTTT . . TRBJ1-1 TRBV6-9
CASSTRVVYEQYF TGTGCCAGCAGTACGAGGGTTGTCTACGAGCAGTACTTC once . TRBJ2-7 TRBV28
CASSSPWGGGYTF TGTGCCAGCAGTTCGCCTTGGGGCGGTGGCTACACCTTC . . TRBJ1-2 TRBV27
CASSNRLGYTF TGTGCCAGCAGCAACAGGTTGGGCTACACCTTC . . TRBJ1-2 TRBV28
CASSPVQEAREQYF TGTGCCAGCTCACCGGTTCAGGAGGCTCGCGAGCAGTACTTC . . TRBJ2-7 TRBV18
CATSDAGRPEQYF TGTGCCACCAGTGATGCTGGGAGGCCCGAGCAGTACTTC . . TRBJ2-7 TRBV24-1
CASSRSTQAFF TGTGCCAGCAGTCGAAGTACACAAGCTTTCTTT . . TRBJ1-1 TRBV6-2/TRBV6-3
CASTMTGNQPQHF TGTGCCAGTACTATGACAGGGAATCAGCCCCAGCATTTT once TRBD1 TRBJ1-5 TRBV19
CATSRETWYEQFF TGTGCCACCAGCAGAGAAACATGGTATGAGCAGTTCTTC once . TRBJ2-1 TRBV15
CASSETGGNWYTEAFF TGTGCCAGCAGCGAGACAGGGGGAAATTGGTACACTGAAGCTTTCTTT . TRBD1 TRBJ1-1 TRBV13
CATSDPQGILGELFF TGTGCCACCAGTGACCCTCAGGGGATTTTGGGGGAGCTGTTTTTT . . TRBJ2-2 TRBV24-1
CASSPRTGTANYGYTF TGTGCCAGCAGCCCACGGACTGGCACTGCTAACTATGGCTACACCTTC . . TRBJ1-2 TRBV7-2
CASWGRSTDTQYF TGTGCCAGCTGGGGCAGGAGCACAGATACGCAGTATTTT . . TRBJ2-3 TRBV6-6
CASSPPSETQYF TGTGCCAGCAGTCCTCCCTCGGAGACCCAGTACTTC . . TRBJ2-5 TRBV6-6
CASSLALAASYNEQFF TGTGCCAGCAGCTTAGCGCTAGCGGCCTCCTACAATGAGCAGTTCTTC few TRBD2 TRBJ2-1 TRBV7-9
CSASGRVHTEAFF TGCAGTGCTAGTGGGAGGGTACATACTGAAGCTTTCTTT . . TRBJ1-1 TRBV20-1
CSVEDRGRREKLFF TGCAGCGTTGAAGATCGGGGGAGGAGGGAAAAACTGTTTTTT . . TRBJ1-4 TRBV29-1
CASSVGQFYGTLFF TGTGCCAGCAGTGTTGGACAGTTTTACGGAACACTGTTTTTT . . TRBJ1-4 TRBV2
CASSKTGAGANVLTF TGCGCCAGCAGCAAGACAGGGGCAGGGGCCAACGTCCTGACTTTC . TRBD1 TRBJ2-6 TRBV5-1
CASSQTVRVNTEAFF TGTGCCAGCAGCCAAACTGTCAGGGTGAACACTGAAGCTTTCTTT . . TRBJ1-1 TRBV3-1/TRBV3-2
CASSEAPTGIGYEQYF TGTGCCAGCAGTGAAGCGCCGACAGGGATAGGCTACGAGCAGTACTTC . TRBD1 TRBJ2-7 TRBV6-1
CASSRTSGRSNEQFF TGTGCCAGCAGCAGGACTAGCGGGAGAAGTAATGAGCAGTTCTTC few TRBD2 TRBJ2-1 TRBV7-8
CASRDDRGLYNEQFF TGTGCCAGTAGGGACGACAGGGGTCTTTACAATGAGCAGTTCTTC . TRBD1 TRBJ2-1 TRBV19
CASSLEGGTEAFF TGTGCCAGCAGCTTAGAGGGAGGCACTGAAGCTTTCTTT . . TRBJ1-1 TRBV11-3